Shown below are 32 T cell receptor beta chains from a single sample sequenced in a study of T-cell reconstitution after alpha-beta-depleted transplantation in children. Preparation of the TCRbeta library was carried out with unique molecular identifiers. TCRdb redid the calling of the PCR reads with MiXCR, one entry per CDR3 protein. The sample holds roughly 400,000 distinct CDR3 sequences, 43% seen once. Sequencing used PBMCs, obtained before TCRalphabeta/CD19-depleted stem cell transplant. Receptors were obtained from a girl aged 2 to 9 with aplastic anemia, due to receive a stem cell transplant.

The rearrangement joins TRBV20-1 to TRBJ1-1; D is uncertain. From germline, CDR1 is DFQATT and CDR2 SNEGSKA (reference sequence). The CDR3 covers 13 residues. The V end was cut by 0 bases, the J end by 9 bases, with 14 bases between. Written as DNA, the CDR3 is TGCAGTGCTAGAGAGGGAGTTGCAGAAAAAGCTTTCTTT. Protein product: CSAREGVAEKAFF.

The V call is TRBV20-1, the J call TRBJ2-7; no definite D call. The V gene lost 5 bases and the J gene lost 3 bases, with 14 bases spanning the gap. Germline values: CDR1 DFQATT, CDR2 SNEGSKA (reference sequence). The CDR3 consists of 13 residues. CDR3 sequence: CSAVVLNHYEQYF. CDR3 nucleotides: TGCAGTGCTGTCGTGCTGAACCACTACGAGCAGTACTTC.

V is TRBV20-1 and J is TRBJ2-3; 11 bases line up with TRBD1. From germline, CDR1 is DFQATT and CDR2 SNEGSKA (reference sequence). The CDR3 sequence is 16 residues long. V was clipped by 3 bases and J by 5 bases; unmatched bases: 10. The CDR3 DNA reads TGCAGTGCTAGGCGGTCGGACAGGGGGCGCGAAGATACGCAGTATTTT. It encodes CSARRSDRGREDTQYF.

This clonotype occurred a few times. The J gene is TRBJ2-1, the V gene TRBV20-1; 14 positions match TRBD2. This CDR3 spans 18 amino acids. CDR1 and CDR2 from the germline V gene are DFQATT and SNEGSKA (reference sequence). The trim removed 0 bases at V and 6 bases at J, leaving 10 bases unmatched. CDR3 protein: CSARETQGLAGGGNEQFF. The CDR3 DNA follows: TGCAGTGCTAGAGAAACGCAAGGACTAGCGGGAGGAGGCAATGAGCAGTTCTTC.

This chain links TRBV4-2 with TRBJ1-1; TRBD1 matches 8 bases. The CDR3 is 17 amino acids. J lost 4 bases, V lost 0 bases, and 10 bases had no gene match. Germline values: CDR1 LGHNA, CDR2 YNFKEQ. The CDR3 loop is CASSQEGRRTGSTEAFF. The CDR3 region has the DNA TGTGCCAGCAGCCAAGAAGGGCGCCGGACAGGGAGCACTGAAGCTTTCTTT.

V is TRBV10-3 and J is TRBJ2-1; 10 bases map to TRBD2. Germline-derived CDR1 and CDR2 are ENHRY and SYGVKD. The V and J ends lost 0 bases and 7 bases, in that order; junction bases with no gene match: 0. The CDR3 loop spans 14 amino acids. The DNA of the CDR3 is TGTGCCATCAGTGAGTCAGCGGGGGGGAATGAGCAGTTCTTC. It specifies CAISESAGGNEQFF.

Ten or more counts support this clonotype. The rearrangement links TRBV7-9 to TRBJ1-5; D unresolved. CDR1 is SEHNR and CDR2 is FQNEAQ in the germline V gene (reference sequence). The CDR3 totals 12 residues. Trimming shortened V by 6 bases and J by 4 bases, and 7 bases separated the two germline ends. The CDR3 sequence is CASSLSNQPQHF. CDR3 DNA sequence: TGTGCCAGCAGTCTCTCGAATCAGCCCCAGCATTTT.

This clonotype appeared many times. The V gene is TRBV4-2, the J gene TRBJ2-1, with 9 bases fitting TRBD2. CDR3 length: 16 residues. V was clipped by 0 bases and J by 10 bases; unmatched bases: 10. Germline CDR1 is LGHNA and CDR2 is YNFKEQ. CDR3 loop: CASSQELAGVQREQFF. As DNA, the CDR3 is TGTGCCAGCAGCCAAGAACTAGCGGGCGTTCAAAGGGAGCAGTTCTTC.

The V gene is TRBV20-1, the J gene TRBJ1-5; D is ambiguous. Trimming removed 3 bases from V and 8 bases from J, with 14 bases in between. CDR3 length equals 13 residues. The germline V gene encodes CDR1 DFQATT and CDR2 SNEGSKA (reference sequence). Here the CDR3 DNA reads TGCAGTGCTAGCCGACAATCCGGGGAGCCCCAGCATTTT. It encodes CSASRQSGEPQHF.

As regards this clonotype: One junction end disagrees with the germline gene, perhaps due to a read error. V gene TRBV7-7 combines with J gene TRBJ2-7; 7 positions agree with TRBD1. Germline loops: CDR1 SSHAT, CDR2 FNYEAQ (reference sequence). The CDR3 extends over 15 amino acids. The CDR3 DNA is TGTGCTAGCAGCTTTCGAGGGGGCGCTACCTACGAGCAGTACTTC. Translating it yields CASSFRGGATYEQYF.

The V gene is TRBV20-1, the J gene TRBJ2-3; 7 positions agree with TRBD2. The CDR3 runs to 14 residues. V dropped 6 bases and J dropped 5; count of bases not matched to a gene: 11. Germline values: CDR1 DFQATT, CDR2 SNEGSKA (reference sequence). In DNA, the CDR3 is TGCAGTGCCCCCATCAGCGGGGTTGGAGATACGCAGTATTTT. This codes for CSAPISGVGDTQYF.

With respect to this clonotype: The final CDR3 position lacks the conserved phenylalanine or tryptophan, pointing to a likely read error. The chain's CDR3 is CASSLKAPGLAGEFSYGQFY. CDR3 nucleotides: TGTGCCAGCAGCTTAAAGGCCCCGGGACTAGCGGGAGAATTTTCTTATGGGCAGTTCTAC. The chain employs TRBV7-3 and TRBJ2-1; 14 bases are a match to TRBD2. The CDR3 has 20 residues. Germline CDR1 reads SGHTA; CDR2 reads FQGTGA. J lost 12 bases, V lost 1 base, and 20 bases had no gene match.

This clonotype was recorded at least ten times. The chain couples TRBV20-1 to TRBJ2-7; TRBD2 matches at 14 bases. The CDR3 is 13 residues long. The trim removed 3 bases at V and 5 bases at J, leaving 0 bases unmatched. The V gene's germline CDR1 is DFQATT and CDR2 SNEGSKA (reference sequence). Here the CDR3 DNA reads TGCAGTGCTAGGACTAGCGGGAGGGACGAGCAGTACTTC. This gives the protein CSARTSGRDEQYF.

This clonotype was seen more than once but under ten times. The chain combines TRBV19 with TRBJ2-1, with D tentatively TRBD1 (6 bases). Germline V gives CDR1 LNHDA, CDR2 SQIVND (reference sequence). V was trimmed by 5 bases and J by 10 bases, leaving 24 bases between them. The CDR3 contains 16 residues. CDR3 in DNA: TGTGCCAGTAGTCCGCAGGGGACCTGGACCGACTGGGAGCAGTTCTTC. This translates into CASSPQGTWTDWEQFF.

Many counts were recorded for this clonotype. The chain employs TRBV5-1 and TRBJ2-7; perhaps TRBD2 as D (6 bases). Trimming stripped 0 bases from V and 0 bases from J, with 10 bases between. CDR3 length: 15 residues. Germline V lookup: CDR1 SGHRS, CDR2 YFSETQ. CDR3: CASSLEAGSSYEQYF. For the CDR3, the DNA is TGCGCCAGCAGCTTGGAGGCGGGAAGCTCCTACGAGCAGTACTTC.

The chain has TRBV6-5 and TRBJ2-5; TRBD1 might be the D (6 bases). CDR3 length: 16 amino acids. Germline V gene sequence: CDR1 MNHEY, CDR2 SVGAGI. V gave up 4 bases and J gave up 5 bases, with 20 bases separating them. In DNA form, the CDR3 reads TGTGCCAGCAGTTCTACCGTAGCTGGGGGCCGGGAGACCCAGTACTTC. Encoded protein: CASSSTVAGGRETQYF.

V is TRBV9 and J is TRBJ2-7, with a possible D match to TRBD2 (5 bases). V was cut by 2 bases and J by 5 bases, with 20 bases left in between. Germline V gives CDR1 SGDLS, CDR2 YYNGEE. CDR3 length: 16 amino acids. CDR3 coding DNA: TGTGCCAGCAGCGTCTCCCTCAGGACTCCCGGGGACGAGCAGTACTTC. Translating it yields CASSVSLRTPGDEQYF.

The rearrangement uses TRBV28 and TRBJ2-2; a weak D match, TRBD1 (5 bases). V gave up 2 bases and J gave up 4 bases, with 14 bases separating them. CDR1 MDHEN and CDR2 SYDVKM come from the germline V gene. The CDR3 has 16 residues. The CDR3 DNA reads TGTGCCAGCAGTTTACTGCAGGGATCCCTCACCGGGGAGCTGTTTTTT. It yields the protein CASSLLQGSLTGELFF.

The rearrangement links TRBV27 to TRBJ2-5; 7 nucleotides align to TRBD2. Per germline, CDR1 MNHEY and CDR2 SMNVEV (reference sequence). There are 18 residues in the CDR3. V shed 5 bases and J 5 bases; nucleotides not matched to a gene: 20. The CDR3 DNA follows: TGTGCCAGCAGTCCCAACCCCCTTCAGGGAGGGCGAATTGAGACCCAGTACTTC. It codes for CASSPNPLQGGRIETQYF.

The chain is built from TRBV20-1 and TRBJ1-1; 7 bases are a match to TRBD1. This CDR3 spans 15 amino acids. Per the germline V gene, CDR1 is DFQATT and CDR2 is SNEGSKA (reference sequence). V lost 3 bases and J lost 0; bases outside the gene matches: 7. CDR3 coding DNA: TGCAGTGCTAGGTTTCGACAGGGTATGAACACTGAAGCTTTCTTT. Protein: CSARFRQGMNTEAFF.

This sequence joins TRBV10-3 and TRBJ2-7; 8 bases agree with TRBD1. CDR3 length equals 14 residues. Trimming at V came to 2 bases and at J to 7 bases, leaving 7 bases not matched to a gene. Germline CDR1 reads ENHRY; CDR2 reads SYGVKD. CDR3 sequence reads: CAISEGRGQREQYF. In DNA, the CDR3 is TGTGCCATCAGTGAGGGCAGGGGGCAGCGAGAGCAGTACTTC.

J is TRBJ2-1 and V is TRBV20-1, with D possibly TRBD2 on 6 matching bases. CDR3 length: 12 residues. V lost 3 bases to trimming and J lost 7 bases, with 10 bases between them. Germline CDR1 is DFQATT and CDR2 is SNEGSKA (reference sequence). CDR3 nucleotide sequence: TGCAGTGCTAGGGACTACCGGAATGAGCAGTTCTTC. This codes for CSARDYRNEQFF.

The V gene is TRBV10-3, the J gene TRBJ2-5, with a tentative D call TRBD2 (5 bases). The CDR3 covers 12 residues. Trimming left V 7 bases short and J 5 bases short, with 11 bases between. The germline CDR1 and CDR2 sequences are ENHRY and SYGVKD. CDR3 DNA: TGTGCCATCACGGGGAGTGTGGAGACCCAGTACTTC. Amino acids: CAITGSVETQYF.

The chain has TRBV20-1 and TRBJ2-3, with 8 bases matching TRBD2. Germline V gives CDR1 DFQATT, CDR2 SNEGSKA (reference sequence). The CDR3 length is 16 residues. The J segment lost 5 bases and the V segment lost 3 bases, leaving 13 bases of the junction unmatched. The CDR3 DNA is TGCAGTGCTAGGCTAGCGGGCCCGGTATTTGAAGATACGCAGTATTTT. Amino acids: CSARLAGPVFEDTQYF.

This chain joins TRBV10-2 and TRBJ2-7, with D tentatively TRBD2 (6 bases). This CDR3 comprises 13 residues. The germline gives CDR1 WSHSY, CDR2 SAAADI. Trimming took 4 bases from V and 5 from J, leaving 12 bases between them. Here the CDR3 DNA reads TGCGCCAGCAGTGGTAGGAGGGAAAACGAGCAGTACTTC. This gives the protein CASSGRRENEQYF.

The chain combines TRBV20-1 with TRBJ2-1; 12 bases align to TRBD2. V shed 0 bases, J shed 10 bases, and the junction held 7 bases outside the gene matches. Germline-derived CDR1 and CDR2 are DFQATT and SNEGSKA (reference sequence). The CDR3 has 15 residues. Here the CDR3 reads CSARDWTSGIEEQFF. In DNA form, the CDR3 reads TGCAGTGCTAGAGATTGGACTAGCGGGATAGAGGAGCAGTTCTTC.

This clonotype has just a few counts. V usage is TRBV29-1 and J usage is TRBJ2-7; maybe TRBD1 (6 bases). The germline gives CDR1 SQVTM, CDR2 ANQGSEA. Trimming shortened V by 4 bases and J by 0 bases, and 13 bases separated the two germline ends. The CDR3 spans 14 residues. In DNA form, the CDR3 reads TGCAGCGTTGCCCGGGACACCCTCTCCTACGAGCAGTACTTC. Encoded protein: CSVARDTLSYEQYF.

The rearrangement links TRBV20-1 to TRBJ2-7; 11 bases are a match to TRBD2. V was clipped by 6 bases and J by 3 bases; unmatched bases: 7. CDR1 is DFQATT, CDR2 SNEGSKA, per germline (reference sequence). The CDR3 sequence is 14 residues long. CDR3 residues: CSAGTSGGFYEQYF. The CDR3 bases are TGCAGTGCAGGCACTAGCGGGGGTTTCTACGAGCAGTACTTC.

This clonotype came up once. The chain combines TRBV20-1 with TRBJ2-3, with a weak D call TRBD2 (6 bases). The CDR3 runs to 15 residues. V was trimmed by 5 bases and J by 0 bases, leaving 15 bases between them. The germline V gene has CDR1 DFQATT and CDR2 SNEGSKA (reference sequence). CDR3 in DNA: TGCAGTGCTCGCCCGGTGGCGGGGAGCACAGATACGCAGTATTTT. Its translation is CSARPVAGSTDTQYF.

CDR3: CASSRGGEAWEQYF. CDR3 nucleotides: TGCGCCAGCAGCCGAGGGGGAGAAGCCTGGGAGCAGTACTTC. The chain recombines TRBV4-1 with TRBJ2-7, with D tentatively TRBD1 (6 bases). Trimming cost V 4 bases and J 7 bases, with 17 bases left between them. Germline assignment: CDR1 MGHRA and CDR2 YSYEKL. The CDR3 consists of 14 residues.

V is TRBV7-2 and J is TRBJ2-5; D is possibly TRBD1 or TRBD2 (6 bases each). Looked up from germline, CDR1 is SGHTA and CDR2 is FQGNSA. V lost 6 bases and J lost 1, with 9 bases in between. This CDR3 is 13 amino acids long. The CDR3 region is CASRGGRQETQYF. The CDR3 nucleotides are TGTGCCAGCAGAGGGGGGCGCCAAGAGACCCAGTACTTC.

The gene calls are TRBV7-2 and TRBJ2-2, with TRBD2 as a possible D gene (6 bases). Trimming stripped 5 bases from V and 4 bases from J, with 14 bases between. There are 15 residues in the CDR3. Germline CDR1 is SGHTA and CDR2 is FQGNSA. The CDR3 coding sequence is TGTGCCAGCAGCCGGAGGGGCTTCGCCACCGGGGAGCTGTTTTTT. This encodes CASSRRGFATGELFF.